The 5 T cell receptor beta chains given below trace back to one sample, sequenced in a study of blood T cell repertoires in COVID-19 (TCRdb year 2020). Receptors were amplified or captured by the immunoSEQ multiplex PCR assay. This is the immuneACCESS table as TCRdb keeps it, with only in-frame sequences that have V and J called. A part of the clones is gone; compared with another copy, unresolved V genes explain less than half, and the rest is unexplained. This sample comprises 240,000 or so clones, around 89% of them detected only once. Of the sample, about 9.3% is held by the ten largest clones. The sequencing input was PBMCs or T cells enriched from blood (not recorded which). The source is a man aged 40-49 years who had recovered from COVID-19.

The chain couples TRBV11-3 to TRBJ1-2; unclear D gene. Trimming stripped 5 bases from V and 8 bases from J, with 15 bases between. Germline loops: CDR1 SGHNT, CDR2 YENEEA. The CDR3 has 13 residues. CDR3 in amino acids: CASSRGRPRGYTF. The CDR3 DNA reads TGTGCCAGCAGCCGAGGGAGGCCTCGAGGCTACACCTTC.

The chain joins TRBV5-6 to TRBJ2-2; 10 nucleotides align to TRBD2. The CDR3 covers 19 residues. J gave up 7 bases and V 6 bases, and 21 bases lay outside the gene matches. CDR1 SGHDT and CDR2 YYEEEE come from the germline V gene. For the CDR3, the DNA is TGTGCCAGCAAAAATCGGCTAGCGGGGGCTACCGTGAGGGGCGGGGAGCTGTTTTTT. Translation gives CASKNRLAGATVRGGELFF.

The V and J genes are TRBV7-2 and TRBJ1-2; D gene ambiguous. This CDR3 has 12 residues. From germline, CDR1 is SGHTA and CDR2 FQGNSA. V lost 3 bases and J 6 bases, leaving 8 bases between the germline ends. The DNA of the CDR3 is TGTGCCAGCAGCTTGGCTCGTGATGGCTACACCTTC. Translated, it gives CASSLARDGYTF.

The chain carries TRBV4-1 and TRBJ2-3, with TRBD2 identical over 7 bases. Germline V gives CDR1 MGHRA, CDR2 YSYEKL. With 4 bases clipped from V and 2 bases from J, the junction kept 12 bases outside the gene matches. The CDR3 has 17 residues. CDR3 residues: CASSPDPLAATTDTQYF. CDR3 nucleotides: TGCGCCAGCAGCCCCGACCCCCTAGCGGCGACCACAGATACGCAGTATTTT.

This clone occurred once. The V call is TRBV15, the J call TRBJ1-1; 7 bases fit TRBD1. Losses at the gene ends were 1 base for V and 7 bases for J; bases not matched to a gene: 9. The CDR3 spans 15 residues. Germline V gene data show CDR1 as LNHNV and CDR2 as YYDKDF (reference sequence). CDR3 region: CATSRVAGGRIEAFF. The CDR3 DNA reads as TGTGCCACCAGCAGAGTGGCAGGGGGACGGATTGAAGCTTTCTTT.